The 14 T cell receptor beta chains below come from one sample, sequenced in a study of blood T cell repertoires in COVID-19. The protocol was immunoSEQ multiplex PCR, while the TCRdb copy is restricted to in-frame clones and leaves out a portion. This sample has about 92,000 clones, with 80% found just once. The material sequenced was peripheral blood. The receptors stem from a woman in her 70s with acute or convalescent COVID-19.

This sequence joins TRBV3-1 (or the pseudogene TRBV3-2) and TRBJ1-1, with 9 bases fitting TRBD1. J gave up 11 bases and V 2 bases, and 9 bases lay outside the gene matches. The CDR3 contains 14 residues. Germline assignment: CDR1 LGHDT and CDR2 YNNKEL (reference sequence). In DNA, the CDR3 is TGTGCCAGCAGCCAAAAAGGACAGGGGAGGAGGGCTTTCTTT. Its protein is CASSQKGQGRRAFF.

This chain links TRBV5-4 with TRBJ2-6, with 8 bases identical to TRBD2. Germline CDR1 is SGHNT and CDR2 is YYREEE (reference sequence). The trim removed 9 bases at V and 0 bases at J, leaving 11 bases unmatched. CDR3 size: 17 residues. CDR3 in amino acids: CAINRAGARSGANVLTF. The CDR3 DNA sequence: TGTGCCATAAACCGAGCGGGAGCCCGCTCTGGGGCCAACGTCCTGACTTTC.

The chain has TRBV6-5 and TRBJ2-5; possibly TRBD2 for D (6 bases). V was pared by 0 bases and J by 3 bases, with 11 bases between. CDR1 is MNHEY and CDR2 is SVGAGI in the germline V gene. The CDR3 has 15 amino acids. The CDR3 loop reads CASSYSWGRKETQYF. CDR3 coding DNA: TGTGCCAGCAGTTACTCTTGGGGGAGGAAAGAGACCCAGTACTTC.

The chain combines TRBV12-3 or TRBV12-4 with TRBJ1-1; the D gene is possibly TRBD1 (5 bases). V lost 5 bases to trimming and J lost 10 bases, with 17 bases between them. The CDR3 contains 13 residues. CDR3 residues: CASSKSRGGRAFF. CDR3 sequence (DNA): TGTGCCAGCAGTAAGTCAAGGGGAGGTCGAGCTTTCTTT.

The chain employs TRBV6-5 and TRBJ1-3; D is unresolved. The V end was cut by 7 bases, the J end by 4 bases, with 11 bases between. Germline CDR1 is MNHEY and CDR2 is SVGAGI. The CDR3 runs 13 residues. The CDR3 protein is CASISGGGNTIYF. The CDR3 coding sequence is TGTGCCAGCATATCGGGAGGAGGAAACACCATATATTTT.

The table lists this clone with a few counts. The V call is TRBV19, the J call TRBJ1-2; D is uncertain. The V and J ends lost 4 bases and 0 bases respectively, with 9 bases between them. The CDR3 has 14 amino acids. Germline lookup yields CDR1 LNHDA and CDR2 SQIVND (reference sequence). CDR3 coding DNA: TGTGCCAGTAGTAGAAACAGAGCTAACTATGGCTACACCTTC. It codes for CASSRNRANYGYTF.

V is TRBV12-3 or TRBV12-4 and J is TRBJ1-5; D unresolved. The CDR3 has 12 amino acids. Trimming took 6 bases from V and 3 from J, leaving 6 bases between them. CDR3 DNA: TGTGCCAGCAGATCAGACAATCAGCCCCAGCATTTT. As protein: CASRSDNQPQHF.

Here the CDR3 reads CASTPSQGFYGYTF. The DNA of the CDR3 is TGTGCCAGCACCCCTTCCCAGGGCTTCTATGGCTACACCTTC. V is TRBV6-5 and J is TRBJ1-2; TRBD1 might be the D (5 bases). V gave up 7 bases and J gave up 4 bases, with 16 bases separating them. From germline, CDR1 is MNHEY and CDR2 SVGAGI. This CDR3 is 14 amino acids long.

The V call is TRBV2, the J call TRBJ2-2, with D possibly matching TRBD2 (7 bases). Between the trimmed V and J ends, which lost 4 bases and 7 bases, there was a span of 10 bases. Germline loops: CDR1 SNHLY, CDR2 FYNNEI. The CDR3 has 13 residues. This CDR3 reads CASSGGGSGELFF. The CDR3 DNA follows: TGTGCCAGCAGTGGGGGGGGCAGCGGGGAGCTGTTTTTT.

This chain links TRBV28 with TRBJ2-7, with 7 bases identical to TRBD1. Germline V CDR1 and CDR2: MDHEN, SYDVKM. With V trimmed by 5 bases and J by 4 bases, 8 bases remained unmatched. The CDR3 is 14 residues long. CDR3 bases: TGTGCCAGCAGTCGACAGGGTTTGAGGTACGAGCAGTACTTC. Translating gives CASSRQGLRYEQYF.

The rearrangement uses TRBV28 and TRBJ2-7; 13 bases are shared with TRBD2. Trimming cost V 2 bases and J 9 bases; bases outside gene matches: 13. There are 17 residues in the CDR3. Germline CDR1 MDHEN, CDR2 SYDVKM. The DNA for the CDR3 is TGTGCCAGCAGTTTAAGGACTAGCGGGAGTAGGATTGTTGGGCAGTACTTC. This codes for CASSLRTSGSRIVGQYF.

The V call is TRBV10-3, the J call TRBJ1-2; D is undetermined. The CDR3 contains 13 residues. Deletions cut 4 bases from V and 4 bases from J, with 10 bases between. Germline loops: CDR1 ENHRY, CDR2 SYGVKD. The CDR3 nucleotides read TGTGCCATCAGTGGGCGGCTGGGCTATGGCTACACCTTC. It encodes CAISGRLGYGYTF.

The rearrangement links TRBV28 to TRBJ1-6; D perhaps matches TRBD1 (6 bases). Germline CDR1 and CDR2: MDHEN and SYDVKM. The ends were cut back, 4 bases at V and 9 bases at J, with 13 bases in the middle. The CDR3 contains 14 residues. The CDR3 loop is CASSSGTLGSPLHF. CDR3 nucleotide sequence: TGTGCCAGCAGTTCCGGGACACTCGGTTCACCCCTCCACTTT.

The V call is TRBV5-5, the J call TRBJ2-7; 11 bases map to TRBD2. The CDR3 has 15 amino acids. Trimming at V came to 3 bases and at J to 2 bases, leaving 4 bases not matched to a gene. Germline V gives CDR1 SGHKS, CDR2 YYEKEE (reference sequence). The CDR3: CASSSGTSGTYEQYF. CDR3 coding DNA: TGTGCCAGCAGCTCCGGGACTAGCGGAACCTACGAGCAGTACTTC.